This T cell receptor beta chain was profiled in a study of identical twins. Study-wide results and caveats: Insertion counts were lower in abundant cord blood beta clonotypes, a trend that memory repertoires did not show.

Germline V gene data show CDR1 as GTSNPN and CDR2 as SVGIG (reference sequence). The CDR3 sequence is 17 residues long. V shed 2 bases and J 3 bases; nucleotides not matched to a gene: 12. Using its own MiXCR run on the 5' RACE reads, TCRdb lists one record per CDR3 protein. This sample has around 470,000 distinct CDR3 sequences; 14% occur once, and the top ten carry approximately 0.52%. As regards this clonotype: Its antigen remains unidentified.

Another study also made use of these data, one on yellow fever vaccine responses in identical twins.

The clonotype was recovered from a woman between 18 and 29 years old in good health. The sample was CD4+ T cells sorted from blood. This chain uses TRBV30 with TRBJ2-5, with 10 bases identical to TRBD2. The CDR3 loop reads CAWSWYTGLAEKETQYF. CDR3 coding DNA: TGTGCCTGGAGTTGGTATACTGGACTAGCGGAGAAAGAGACCCAGTACTTC.